This is a list of T cell receptor beta chains from one sample in a study of a mutant IDH1 vaccine in newly diagnosed glioma. Antigens of these TCRs are unknown. The repertoire was sequenced with immunoSEQ multiplex PCR; TCRdb's copy has only in-frame clones and lacks some. The top ten hold roughly 5% of the sample, which has tens of thousands of clones, roughly 74% seen once. The sequenced sample was PBMCs, obtained from a glioma patient whose treatment included an IDH1 peptide vaccine. Receptors were obtained from a man aged 50-60 years with glioma. CDR3s include the opening cysteine and the closing phenylalanine or tryptophan. A D gene is named only where the DNA matches it firmly. Clone size is stated in some rows and not others, as once, few, many or a class when expanded.

CDR3aa: CASSQDWSGGYRELFF
CDR3nt: TGCGCCAGCAGCCAAGATTGGAGCGGGGGTTACCGGGAGCTGTTTTTT
v_gene: TRBV4-1
len: 16
j_gene: TRBJ2-2
abundance: -
d_gene: TRBD2

CDR3aa: CATRAGGYTF
CDR3nt: TGTGCCACCAGGGCGGGGGGCTACACCTTC
v_gene: TRBV7-2
len: 10
j_gene: TRBJ1-2
abundance: -
d_gene: -

CDR3aa: CAISDKGNGNQPQHF
CDR3nt: TGTGCCATCAGTGATAAGGGAAACGGCAATCAGCCCCAGCATTTT
v_gene: TRBV10-3
len: 15
j_gene: TRBJ1-5
abundance: -
d_gene: -

CDR3aa: CASRGGHTEAFF
CDR3nt: TGTGCCAGCAGGGGAGGACACACTGAAGCTTTCTTT
v_gene: TRBV6-6
len: 12
j_gene: TRBJ1-1
abundance: -
d_gene: -

CDR3aa: CASSTQDVLNTEAFF
CDR3nt: TGTGCCAGCAGCACCCAGGACGTCTTGAACACTGAAGCTTTCTTT
v_gene: TRBV5-4
len: 15
j_gene: TRBJ1-1
abundance: -
d_gene: -

CDR3aa: CASSPGQLNTGELFF
CDR3nt: TGTGCCAGCAGCCCTGGTCAGTTGAACACCGGGGAGCTGTTTTTT
v_gene: TRBV7-9
len: 15
j_gene: TRBJ2-2
abundance: -
d_gene: -

CDR3aa: CASSLGGGQPQHF
CDR3nt: TGTGCCAGCTCACTGGGGGGGGGTCAGCCCCAGCATTTT
v_gene: TRBV18
len: 13
j_gene: TRBJ1-5
abundance: -
d_gene: -

CDR3aa: CASSLLAGTASYEQYF
CDR3nt: TGTGCCAGCAGCCTTCTAGCCGGGACAGCCTCCTACGAGCAGTACTTC
v_gene: TRBV27
len: 16
j_gene: TRBJ2-7
abundance: once
d_gene: TRBD1

CDR3aa: CASGLGSASEQYF
CDR3nt: TGTGCTAGTGGTTTGGGCTCTGCTAGCGAGCAGTACTTC
v_gene: TRBV12-5
len: 13
j_gene: TRBJ2-7
abundance: -
d_gene: -

CDR3aa: CASSIREHGYTF
CDR3nt: TGTGCCAGTAGTATTAGGGAGCATGGCTACACCTTC
v_gene: TRBV19
len: 12
j_gene: TRBJ1-2
abundance: -
d_gene: -

CDR3aa: CASSEKRTSGARRQFF
CDR3nt: TGTGCCAGCAGTGAAAAAAGGACTAGCGGAGCCAGGCGGCAGTTCTTC
v_gene: TRBV25-1
len: 16
j_gene: TRBJ2-1
abundance: -
d_gene: TRBD2

CDR3aa: CASSRGGERNQPQHF
CDR3nt: TGTGCCAGCAGTCGAGGGGGTGAACGCAATCAGCCCCAGCATTTT
v_gene: TRBV2
len: 15
j_gene: TRBJ1-5
abundance: -
d_gene: -

CDR3aa: CASSRSGVGYGYTF
CDR3nt: TGTGCCAGCAGTCGGAGTGGGGTTGGCTATGGCTACACCTTC
v_gene: TRBV6-5
len: 14
j_gene: TRBJ1-2
abundance: -
d_gene: -

CDR3aa: CASSLKVAEPNEQFF
CDR3nt: TGTGCCAGCAGCTTAAAGGTAGCGGAGCCTAATGAGCAGTTCTTC
v_gene: TRBV7-6
len: 15
j_gene: TRBJ2-1
abundance: few
d_gene: -

CDR3aa: CASSSTGVDNSPLHF
CDR3nt: TGTGCCAGTAGCTCCACAGGGGTCGATAATTCACCCCTCCACTTT
v_gene: TRBV19
len: 15
j_gene: TRBJ1-6
abundance: -
d_gene: TRBD1

CDR3aa: CSVGGLNTEAFF
CDR3nt: TGCAGCGTTGGGGGTCTTAACACTGAAGCTTTCTTT
v_gene: TRBV29-1
len: 12
j_gene: TRBJ1-1
abundance: -
d_gene: -

CDR3aa: CSARSEAFF
CDR3nt: TGCAGTGCTAGGTCTGAAGCTTTCTTT
v_gene: TRBV20-1
len: 9
j_gene: TRBJ1-1
abundance: few
d_gene: -

CDR3aa: CASSEDVAAGNLHLHF
CDR3nt: TGTGCCAGCAGTGAAGATGTGGCCGCGGGTAATCTGCACCTCCACTTT
v_gene: TRBV6-1
len: 16
j_gene: TRBJ1-6
abundance: few
d_gene: -

CDR3aa: CSASRARDAFF
CDR3nt: TGCAGTGCTAGCCGAGCCCGGGATGCTTTCTTT
v_gene: TRBV20-1
len: 11
j_gene: TRBJ1-1
abundance: -
d_gene: -

CDR3aa: CAWRGKVAYEQYF
CDR3nt: TGTGCCTGGAGGGGCAAGGTGGCCTACGAGCAGTACTTC
v_gene: TRBV30
len: 13
j_gene: TRBJ2-7
abundance: -
d_gene: -

CDR3aa: CASSPTSGGAVGELFF
CDR3nt: TGTGCCAGTAGTCCGACTAGCGGGGGGGCCGTCGGGGAGCTGTTTTTT
v_gene: TRBV19
len: 16
j_gene: TRBJ2-2
abundance: -
d_gene: TRBD2

CDR3aa: CASRADRVWDTQYF
CDR3nt: TGTGCCAGCAGGGCCGACAGGGTTTGGGATACGCAGTATTTT
v_gene: TRBV5-6
len: 14
j_gene: TRBJ2-3
abundance: -
d_gene: TRBD1

CDR3aa: CASRSGDREKLFF
CDR3nt: TGTGCCAGCAGGTCGGGTGATCGGGAAAAACTGTTTTTT
v_gene: TRBV2
len: 13
j_gene: TRBJ1-4
abundance: medium-sized
d_gene: -

CDR3aa: CASSLSGTEIQETQYF
CDR3nt: TGTGCCAGCAGTCTCTCCGGGACAGAGATTCAAGAGACCCAGTACTTC
v_gene: TRBV7-9
len: 16
j_gene: TRBJ2-5
abundance: -
d_gene: TRBD1

CDR3aa: CASSASPVQPQHF
CDR3nt: TGCGCCAGCAGCGCCTCCCCGGTTCAGCCCCAGCATTTT
v_gene: TRBV5-1
len: 13
j_gene: TRBJ1-5
abundance: -
d_gene: -

CDR3aa: CASSQGQGFTGELFF
CDR3nt: TGTGCCAGCAGCCAGGGACAGGGTTTCACCGGGGAGCTGTTTTTT
v_gene: TRBV9
len: 15
j_gene: TRBJ2-2
abundance: -
d_gene: TRBD1

CDR3aa: CASNRDLETQYF
CDR3nt: TGTGCCAGCAATAGGGATTTGGAGACCCAGTACTTC
v_gene: TRBV6-1
len: 12
j_gene: TRBJ2-5
abundance: -
d_gene: -

CDR3aa: CASRFEGDGYTF
CDR3nt: TGTGCCAGCAGGTTCGAGGGCGATGGCTACACCTTC
v_gene: TRBV2
len: 12
j_gene: TRBJ1-2
abundance: -
d_gene: -

CDR3aa: CSAEGDTQYF
CDR3nt: TGCAGTGCCGAGGGAGATACGCAGTATTTT
v_gene: TRBV20-1
len: 10
j_gene: TRBJ2-3
abundance: once
d_gene: -

CDR3aa: CAWSVIGGYTF
CDR3nt: TGTGCCTGGAGTGTGATAGGGGGCTACACCTTC
v_gene: TRBV30
len: 11
j_gene: TRBJ1-2
abundance: -
d_gene: -

CDR3aa: CAWTRTGDNSPLHF
CDR3nt: TGTGCCTGGACTCGCACAGGTGATAATTCACCCCTCCACTTT
v_gene: TRBV30
len: 14
j_gene: TRBJ1-6
abundance: -
d_gene: -

CDR3aa: CATQEVNTEAFF
CDR3nt: TGTGCCACCCAGGAGGTGAACACTGAAGCTTTCTTT
v_gene: TRBV28
len: 12
j_gene: TRBJ1-1
abundance: few
d_gene: -

CDR3aa: CASSTDREHEQYF
CDR3nt: TGTGCCAGCAGCACTGACAGGGAGCACGAGCAGTACTTC
v_gene: TRBV9
len: 13
j_gene: TRBJ2-7
abundance: -
d_gene: TRBD1

CDR3aa: CAITGTGGTEAFF
CDR3nt: TGTGCCATCACCGGGACGGGTGGAACTGAAGCTTTCTTT
v_gene: TRBV10-3
len: 13
j_gene: TRBJ1-1
abundance: few
d_gene: -

CDR3aa: CASRAHNEQFF
CDR3nt: TGTGCCAGCAGAGCGCACAATGAGCAGTTCTTC
v_gene: TRBV5-6
len: 11
j_gene: TRBJ2-1
abundance: -
d_gene: -

CDR3aa: CASSYSGGGNQPQHF
CDR3nt: TGTGCCAGCAGTTACTCGGGAGGGGGGAATCAGCCCCAGCATTTT
v_gene: TRBV6-6
len: 15
j_gene: TRBJ1-5
abundance: -
d_gene: -

CDR3aa: CAWSETVEQFF
CDR3nt: TGTGCCTGGAGTGAAACGGTAGAGCAGTTCTTC
v_gene: TRBV30
len: 11
j_gene: TRBJ2-1
abundance: -
d_gene: -

CDR3aa: CASSYSGGAETQYF
CDR3nt: TGCGCCAGCAGTTATAGCGGGGGGGCGGAGACCCAGTACTTC
v_gene: TRBV10-1
len: 14
j_gene: TRBJ2-5
abundance: -
d_gene: TRBD2

CDR3aa: CAISESYVRASAGTEAFF
CDR3nt: TGTGCCATCAGTGAGTCTTACGTCAGGGCGTCGGCGGGCACTGAAGCTTTCTTT
v_gene: TRBV10-3
len: 18
j_gene: TRBJ1-1
abundance: -
d_gene: -

CDR3aa: CASSRTLNTEAFF
CDR3nt: TGTGCCAGCAGCCGGACGTTGAACACTGAAGCTTTCTTT
v_gene: TRBV5-6
len: 13
j_gene: TRBJ1-1
abundance: -
d_gene: -

CDR3aa: CSVDDSQLGYNEQFF
CDR3nt: TGCAGCGTTGATGACTCCCAGCTTGGGTACAATGAGCAGTTCTTC
v_gene: TRBV29-1
len: 15
j_gene: TRBJ2-1
abundance: -
d_gene: -

CDR3aa: CSASKLENTGELFF
CDR3nt: TGCAGCGCTTCTAAGCTAGAGAACACCGGGGAGCTGTTTTTT
v_gene: TRBV29-1
len: 14
j_gene: TRBJ2-2
abundance: few
d_gene: -

CDR3aa: CASSGGLNNEQFF
CDR3nt: TGTGCCAGCAGCGGGGGCCTGAATAATGAGCAGTTCTTC
v_gene: TRBV2
len: 13
j_gene: TRBJ2-1
abundance: -
d_gene: -

CDR3aa: CASSLDRLREQYF
CDR3nt: TGTGCCAGCAGCTTAGACAGGTTACGCGAGCAGTACTTC
v_gene: TRBV11-2
len: 13
j_gene: TRBJ2-7
abundance: -
d_gene: -

CDR3aa: CASSVTVGYGYTF
CDR3nt: TGTGCCAGCAGCGTGACAGTTGGCTATGGCTACACCTTC
v_gene: TRBV9
len: 13
j_gene: TRBJ1-2
abundance: -
d_gene: -

CDR3aa: CSAGPSYEQYF
CDR3nt: TGCAGCGCCGGACCTTCCTACGAGCAGTACTTC
v_gene: TRBV29-1
len: 11
j_gene: TRBJ2-7
abundance: -
d_gene: -

CDR3aa: CASRFYVGDLYGYTF
CDR3nt: TGTGCCAGCAGGTTTTACGTAGGGGACCTCTATGGCTACACCTTC
v_gene: TRBV27
len: 15
j_gene: TRBJ1-2
abundance: -
d_gene: -

CDR3aa: CASSPRDGNTEAFF
CDR3nt: TGCGCCAGCAGCCCTCGGGACGGGAACACTGAAGCTTTCTTT
v_gene: TRBV4-1
len: 14
j_gene: TRBJ1-1
abundance: -
d_gene: -

CDR3aa: CASSLGYEQYF
CDR3nt: TGCGCCAGCAGCTTGGGGTACGAGCAGTACTTC
v_gene: TRBV5-1
len: 11
j_gene: TRBJ2-7
abundance: once
d_gene: -

CDR3aa: CASSTRQGRAYGYTF
CDR3nt: TGTGCCAGCAGCACACGACAGGGTCGCGCCTATGGCTACACCTTC
v_gene: TRBV4-2
len: 15
j_gene: TRBJ1-2
abundance: -
d_gene: TRBD1

CDR3aa: CASSVVDRVITEAFF
CDR3nt: TGTGCCAGCAGCGTAGTGGACAGGGTAATCACTGAAGCTTTCTTT
v_gene: TRBV9
len: 15
j_gene: TRBJ1-1
abundance: few
d_gene: TRBD1

CDR3aa: CASSELAQNTEAFF
CDR3nt: TGTGCCAGCAGTGAATTGGCGCAGAACACTGAAGCTTTCTTT
v_gene: TRBV25-1
len: 14
j_gene: TRBJ1-1
abundance: -
d_gene: -

CDR3aa: CASSLETEAFF
CDR3nt: TGTGCCAGCAGCTTGGAAACTGAAGCTTTCTTT
v_gene: TRBV5-8
len: 11
j_gene: TRBJ1-1
abundance: few
d_gene: -

CDR3aa: CASSVAGRGGNNEQFF
CDR3nt: TGTGCCAGCAGCGTAGCTGGCAGGGGTGGGAACAATGAGCAGTTCTTC
v_gene: TRBV9
len: 16
j_gene: TRBJ2-1
abundance: few
d_gene: -

CDR3aa: CASTPGRAAYEQYF
CDR3nt: TGCGCCAGCACCCCGGGGCGGGCGGCCTACGAGCAGTACTTC
v_gene: TRBV10-1
len: 14
j_gene: TRBJ2-7
abundance: few
d_gene: -

CDR3aa: CASSRGGLVISYNEQFF
CDR3nt: TGCGCCAGCAGCCGGGGTGGACTAGTGATCTCCTACAATGAGCAGTTCTTC
v_gene: TRBV4-1
len: 17
j_gene: TRBJ2-1
abundance: -
d_gene: TRBD2

CDR3aa: CAWSARMNTEAFF
CDR3nt: TGTGCCTGGAGCGCCCGGATGAACACTGAAGCTTTCTTT
v_gene: TRBV30
len: 13
j_gene: TRBJ1-1
abundance: few
d_gene: -

CDR3aa: CASSQYSQGVGTEAFF
CDR3nt: TGCGCCAGCAGCCAATACTCACAGGGTGTGGGCACTGAAGCTTTCTTT
v_gene: TRBV4-1
len: 16
j_gene: TRBJ1-1
abundance: medium-sized
d_gene: -

CDR3aa: CASSQGQERAPLHF
CDR3nt: TGTGCCAGCAGTCAGGGGCAGGAACGAGCACCCCTCCACTTT
v_gene: TRBV27
len: 14
j_gene: TRBJ1-6
abundance: -
d_gene: -